The present TCR beta chain was sequenced within a study of blood T cell repertoires in COVID-19. About the study: The origin of the acute and convalescent COVID-19 samples was the United States, Italy and Spain. The cDNA or gDNA used as material had been derived from T cells, B-cell-depleted T cells, or PBMCs.

Source study methods: Amplifying reference gene primers gave estimates of nucleated cell counts. The protocol was immunoSEQ multiplex PCR, while the TCRdb copy is restricted to in-frame clones and leaves out a portion. V, J and clone size derive from that table, while D and trimming were established from the DNA sequence. The table lists some 300,000 clones, approximately 89% of them singletons. V shed 3 bases and J 8 bases; nucleotides not matched to a gene: 1. This CDR3 contains 14 residues. Germline loops: CDR1 SGDLS, CDR2 YYNGEE. Seattle's enrolled individuals joined amid active infection and were then monitored longitudinally.

The chain carries TRBV9 and TRBJ1-6, with 11 bases identical to TRBD1. The sequence came from a woman in her twenties or thirties with COVID-19, enrolled during active disease. The sequenced material came from peripheral blood. CDR3 nucleotide sequence: TGTGCCAGCAGCGGGACAGGGGGCGATTCACCCCTCCACTTT. Translation gives CASSGTGGDSPLHF.